This T cell receptor beta chain was found in a study of OX40 agonist ivuxolimab in advanced cancers. Turning to the study itself: Across the patients, intravenous ivuxolimab was delivered every 2 weeks at 0.01 to 10 mg/kg. Every patient in dose escalation had hepatocellular carcinoma, melanoma, renal cell or head and neck cancer. Eligibility admitted prior anti-PD-1, anti-PD-L1 or anti-CTLA-4 therapy; roughly 40% had some. Findings and caveats of the study: On average, CD8+ T cells showed a greater number of expanded clones than CD4+.

V lost 2 bases to trimming and J lost 3 bases; unmatched junction nucleotides: 6. Germline values: CDR1 SGHTA, CDR2 FQGNSA. The CDR3 extends over 15 amino acids. Turning to this clone: Its antigen is currently unknown.

Libraries were prepared by immunoSEQ multiplex PCR; TCRdb keeps only in-frame clonotypes and omits some of them. The repertoire includes approximately 66,000 clones, around 85% of them detected once, and about 0.83% sits in the top ten. Sequencing used CD4+ or CD8+ T cells sorted from blood, obtained in a trial of the OX40 agonist ivuxolimab. The source is an adult with an advanced solid tumor such as melanoma, head and neck, liver or kidney cancer. The rearrangement joins TRBV7-2 to TRBJ2-7, with 8 bases fitting TRBD1. Written as DNA, the CDR3 is TGTGCCAGCAGCTTACCCCAGGGGGCCCACTACGAGCAGTACTTC. This sequence encodes CASSLPQGAHYEQYF.